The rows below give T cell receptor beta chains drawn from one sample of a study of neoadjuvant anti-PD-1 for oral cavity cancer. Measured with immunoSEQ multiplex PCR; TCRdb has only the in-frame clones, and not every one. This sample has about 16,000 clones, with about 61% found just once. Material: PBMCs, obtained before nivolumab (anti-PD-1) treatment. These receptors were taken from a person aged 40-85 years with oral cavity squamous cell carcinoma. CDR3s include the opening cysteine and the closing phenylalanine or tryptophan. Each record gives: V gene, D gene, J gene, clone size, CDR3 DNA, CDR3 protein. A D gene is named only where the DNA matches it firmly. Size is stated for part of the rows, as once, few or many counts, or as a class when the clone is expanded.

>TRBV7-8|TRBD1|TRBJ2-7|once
TGTGCCAGCAGCTTGACAGGGGGATCGGACGAGCAGTACTTC
CASSLTGGSDEQYF
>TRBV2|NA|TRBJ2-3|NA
TGTGCCAGCAGAGACGATAGCGGAGATACGCAGTATTTT
CASRDDSGDTQYF
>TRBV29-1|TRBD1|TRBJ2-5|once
TGCAGCGTTACGGGACAGGGGATCCAAGAGACCCAGTACTTC
CSVTGQGIQETQYF
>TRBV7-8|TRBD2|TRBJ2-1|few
TGTGCCAGCAGCTTACTCCTAGCGGGAGCGGATGAGCAGTTCTTC
CASSLLLAGADEQFF
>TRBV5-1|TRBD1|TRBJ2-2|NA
TGCGCCAGCAGCTTGGATCCGGACAGGGTGGACACCGGGGAGCTGTTTTTT
CASSLDPDRVDTGELFF
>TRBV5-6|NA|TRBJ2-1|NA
TGTGCCAGCAGCTTGGGACTAGTGGGTTACAATGAGCAGTTCTTC
CASSLGLVGYNEQFF
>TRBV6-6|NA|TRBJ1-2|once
TGTGCCAGCAGTTACGCAGAGAACTATGGCTACACCTTC
CASSYAENYGYTF
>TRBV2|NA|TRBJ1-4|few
TGTGCCAGCAGTGTGGGGGGACCAGCTAATGAAAAACTGTTTTTT
CASSVGGPANEKLFF
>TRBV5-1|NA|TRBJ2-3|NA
TGCGCCAGCAAATGGTCGCAGGGGGGTGGCTCAGATACGCAGTATTTT
CASKWSQGGGSDTQYF
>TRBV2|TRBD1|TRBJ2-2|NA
TGTGCCACTACGGGACAGCCTAGGGGGACCGGGGAGCTGTTTTTT
CATTGQPRGTGELFF
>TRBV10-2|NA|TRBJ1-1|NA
TGCGCCAGCAGTCGGCAGGGGTACGACACTGAAGCTTTCTTT
CASSRQGYDTEAFF
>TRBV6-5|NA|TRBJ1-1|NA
TGTGCCAGCAGTTACTCGACAGGGAACACTGAAGCTTTCTTT
CASSYSTGNTEAFF
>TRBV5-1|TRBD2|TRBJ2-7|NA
TGCGCCAGCAGCGTCACAGGCGGGGGGCCCTACGAGCAGTACTTC
CASSVTGGGPYEQYF
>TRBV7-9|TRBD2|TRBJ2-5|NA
TGTGCCAGCAGCTCCCAAACCCGGGAGGGGACCCAGTACTTC
CASSSQTREGTQYF
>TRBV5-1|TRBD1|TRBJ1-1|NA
TGCGCCAGCAGCCCCGGACGACAGGGTAGCACTGAAGCTTTCTTT
CASSPGRQGSTEAFF
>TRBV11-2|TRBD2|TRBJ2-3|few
TGTGCCAGCAGGAAAGGACTAGCCTCAGATACGCAGTATTTT
CASRKGLASDTQYF
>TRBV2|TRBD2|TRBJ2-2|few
TGTGCCAGCAGTCCGACTAGCGGGAGAAACACCGGGGAGCTGTTTTTT
CASSPTSGRNTGELFF
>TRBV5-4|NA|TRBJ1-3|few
TGTGCCAGCAGCTTGGCACCCGGAGCTGAAGCTGGAAACACCATATATTTT
CASSLAPGAEAGNTIYF
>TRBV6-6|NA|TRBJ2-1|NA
TGTGCCAGCAGTTACGAGGCCTACAATGAGCAGTTCTTC
CASSYEAYNEQFF
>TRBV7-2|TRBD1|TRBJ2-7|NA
TGTGCCAGCAGCGCCCAGGGGGACGAGCAGTACTTC
CASSAQGDEQYF
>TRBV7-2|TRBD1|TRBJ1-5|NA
TGTGCCAGCAGCACACAGACAGGGCTTGGGGGTCAGCCCCAGCATTTT
CASSTQTGLGGQPQHF
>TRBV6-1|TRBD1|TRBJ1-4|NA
TGTGCCACCAATCCCGGGACAGTTAATGAAAAACTGTTTTTT
CATNPGTVNEKLFF
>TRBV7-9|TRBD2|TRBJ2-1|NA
TGTGCCAGCAGTTTCACACTAGCGGGAGCGGGAGAGCAGTTCTTC
CASSFTLAGAGEQFF
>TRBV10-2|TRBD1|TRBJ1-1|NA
TGCGCCAGCAACAAACAGGGGCCCTCGAACACTGAAGCTTTCTTT
CASNKQGPSNTEAFF
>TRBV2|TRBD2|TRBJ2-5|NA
TGTGCCAGCAGTGTGGGGGAGGGCCAAGAGACCCAGTACTTC
CASSVGEGQETQYF
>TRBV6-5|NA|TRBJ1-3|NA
TGTGCCAGCAGGGCCTCGGGGGGAAACACCATATATTTT
CASRASGGNTIYF
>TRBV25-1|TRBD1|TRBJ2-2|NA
TGTGCCAGCATGGGGGACAGGGCCGGGGAGCTGTTTTTT
CASMGDRAGELFF
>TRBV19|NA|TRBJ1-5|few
TGTGCCAGTAGCGACCAGGTGCGGCCCCAGCATTTT
CASSDQVRPQHF
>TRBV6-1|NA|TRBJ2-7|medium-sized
TGTGCCAGCAGTGAATTTCAAGGACCAGTCTACGAGCAGTACTTC
CASSEFQGPVYEQYF
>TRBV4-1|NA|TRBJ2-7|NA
TGCGCCAGCAGCCTAGGCCCTCGGACAGAGACCTACGAGCAGTACTTC
CASSLGPRTETYEQYF
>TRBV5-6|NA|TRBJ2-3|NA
TGTGCCAGCAGCCGTGACATCACAAACACAGATACGCAGTATTTT
CASSRDITNTDTQYF
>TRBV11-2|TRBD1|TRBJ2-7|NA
TGTGCCAGCAGCTTAGACGGACAGGCTTACTACGAGCAGTACTTC
CASSLDGQAYYEQYF
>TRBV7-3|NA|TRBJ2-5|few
TGTGCCAGCAGCTTACTTAATGGGGAGACCCAGTACTTC
CASSLLNGETQYF
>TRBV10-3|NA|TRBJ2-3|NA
TGTGCCATCAGTGAGTCGAGCACCCTCGTCACAGATACGCAGTATTTT
CAISESSTLVTDTQYF
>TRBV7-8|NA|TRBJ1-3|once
TGTGCCAGCAGCCCCCTACCGGGGAATGGAAACACCATATATTTT
CASSPLPGNGNTIYF
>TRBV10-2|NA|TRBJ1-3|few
TGCGCCAGCAGTGACAGGGAGAGAAACACCATATATTTT
CASSDRERNTIYF
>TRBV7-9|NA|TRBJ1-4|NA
TGTGCCAGCAGCGCCGGCCTTGAAAAACTGTTTTTT
CASSAGLEKLFF
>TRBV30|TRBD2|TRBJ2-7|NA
TGTGCCGGGATGGGACTAGCGGGAGTCGAGCAGTACTTC
CAGMGLAGVEQYF
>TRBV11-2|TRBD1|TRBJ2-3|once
TGTGCCAGCAGCCGAAGGACAGGGGTGGAGACAGATACGCAGTATTTT
CASSRRTGVETDTQYF
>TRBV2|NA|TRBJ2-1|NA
TGTGCCAGCACCAGCGAGGGTTCGGACAATGAGCAGTTCTTC
CASTSEGSDNEQFF
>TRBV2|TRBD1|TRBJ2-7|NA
TGTGCCAGCAGCCCCCTGGGGACAGAGGCCTACGAGCAGTACTTC
CASSPLGTEAYEQYF